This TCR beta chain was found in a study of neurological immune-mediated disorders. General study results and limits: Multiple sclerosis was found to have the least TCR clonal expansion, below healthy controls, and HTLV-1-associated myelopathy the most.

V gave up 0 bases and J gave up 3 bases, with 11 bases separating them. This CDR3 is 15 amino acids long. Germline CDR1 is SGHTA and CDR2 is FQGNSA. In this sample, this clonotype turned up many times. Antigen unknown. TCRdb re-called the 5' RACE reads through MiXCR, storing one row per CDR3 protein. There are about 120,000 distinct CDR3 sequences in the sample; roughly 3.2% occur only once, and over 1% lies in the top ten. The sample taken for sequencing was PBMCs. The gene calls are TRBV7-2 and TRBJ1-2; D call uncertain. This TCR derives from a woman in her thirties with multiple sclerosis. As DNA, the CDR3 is TGTGCCAGCAGCTTAGCGGGCGGACTTTACTATGGCTACACCTTC. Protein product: CASSLAGGLYYGYTF.